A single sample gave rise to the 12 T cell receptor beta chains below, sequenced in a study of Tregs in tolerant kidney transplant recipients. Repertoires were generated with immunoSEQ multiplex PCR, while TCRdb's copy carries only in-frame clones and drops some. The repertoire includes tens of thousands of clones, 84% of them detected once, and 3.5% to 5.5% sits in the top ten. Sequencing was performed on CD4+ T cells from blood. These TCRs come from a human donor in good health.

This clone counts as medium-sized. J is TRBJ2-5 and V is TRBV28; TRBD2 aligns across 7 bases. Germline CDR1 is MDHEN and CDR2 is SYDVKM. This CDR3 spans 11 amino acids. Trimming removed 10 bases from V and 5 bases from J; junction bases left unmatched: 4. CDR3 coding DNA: TGTGCCACCCTCGGGGGGGAGACCCAGTACTTC. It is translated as CATLGGETQYF.

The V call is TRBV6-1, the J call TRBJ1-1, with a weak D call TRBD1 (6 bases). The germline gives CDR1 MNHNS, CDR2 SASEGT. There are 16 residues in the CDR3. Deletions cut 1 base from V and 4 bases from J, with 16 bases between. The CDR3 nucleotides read TGTGCCAGCAGTGAAGTGGCAGGGGTCGCTGGCACTGAAGCTTTCTTT. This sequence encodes CASSEVAGVAGTEAFF.

CDR3 DNA: TGTGCCAGCACAGGGTGGAACACTGAAGCTTTCTTT. Translating it yields CASTGWNTEAFF. The chain has TRBV19 and TRBJ1-1, with a possible D match to TRBD1 (6 bases). Germline CDR1 is LNHDA and CDR2 is SQIVND (reference sequence). Trimming removed 9 bases at V and 1 base at J, with 9 bases between. CDR3 length equals 12 residues.

Here the CDR3 reads CASRRQGGPHTEAFF. CDR3 DNA sequence: TGTGCCAGCAGGCGACAGGGTGGGCCGCACACTGAAGCTTTCTTT. The chain is built from TRBV6-5 and TRBJ1-1; 7 bases line up with TRBD1. With 6 bases clipped from V and 3 bases from J, the junction kept 10 bases outside the gene matches. The CDR3 contains 15 residues. Germline V gene sequence: CDR1 MNHEY, CDR2 SVGAGI.

The CDR3 region has the DNA TGTGCCAGCGCCCGGCAGTCTTCCACTGAAGCTTTCTTT. Translating gives CASARQSSTEAFF. The chain recombines TRBV7-9 with TRBJ1-1; D unclear. With 8 bases removed from V and 4 bases from J, the gap between germline ends came to 14 bases. From germline, CDR1 is SEHNR and CDR2 FQNEAQ (reference sequence). The CDR3 is 13 amino acids.

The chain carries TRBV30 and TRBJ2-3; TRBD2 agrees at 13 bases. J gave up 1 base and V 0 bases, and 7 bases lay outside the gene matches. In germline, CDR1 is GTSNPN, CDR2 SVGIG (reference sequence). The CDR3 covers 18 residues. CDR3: CAWSVLAGGPRGTDTQYF. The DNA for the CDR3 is TGTGCCTGGAGTGTACTAGCGGGAGGGCCTCGAGGCACAGATACGCAGTATTTT.

Written as DNA, the CDR3 is TGTGCCAGCTCACGGGAGCGAAGCAATGAGCAGTTCTTC. Translation: CASSRERSNEQFF. The genes are TRBV7-9 and TRBJ2-1; D is possibly TRBD2 (6 bases). The CDR3 is 13 residues long. Germline loops: CDR1 SEHNR, CDR2 FQNEAQ (reference sequence). The V gene lost 8 bases and the J gene lost 6 bases, with 14 bases spanning the gap. Combining the CDR3 with reference TRBV7-9 and TRBJ2-1 gives the whole variable domain DTGVSQNPRHKITKRGQNVTFRCDPISEHNRLYWYRQTLGQGPEFLTYFQNEAQLEKSRLLSDRFSAERPKGSFSTLEIQRTEQGDSAMYLCASSRERSNEQFFGPGTRLTVL.

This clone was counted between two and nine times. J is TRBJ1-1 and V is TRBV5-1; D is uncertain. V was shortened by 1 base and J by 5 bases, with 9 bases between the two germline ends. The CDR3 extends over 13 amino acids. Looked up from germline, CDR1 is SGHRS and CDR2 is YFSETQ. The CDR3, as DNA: TGCGCCAGCAGCTTGAGAGCGCTTACTGAAGCTTTCTTT. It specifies CASSLRALTEAFF.

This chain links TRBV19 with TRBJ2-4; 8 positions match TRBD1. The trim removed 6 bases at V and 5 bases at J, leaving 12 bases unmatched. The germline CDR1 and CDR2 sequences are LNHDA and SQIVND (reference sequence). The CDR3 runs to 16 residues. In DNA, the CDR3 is TGTGCCAGTAGGGGTACAGGGGGGCCCTCTCAAAACATTCAGTACTTC. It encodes CASRGTGGPSQNIQYF.

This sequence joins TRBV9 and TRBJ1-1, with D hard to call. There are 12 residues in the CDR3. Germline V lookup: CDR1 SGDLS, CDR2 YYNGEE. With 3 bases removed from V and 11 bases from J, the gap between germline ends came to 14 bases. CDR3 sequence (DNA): TGTGCCAGCAGCGCAACGGGATCGATGGCTTTCTTT. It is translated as CASSATGSMAFF.

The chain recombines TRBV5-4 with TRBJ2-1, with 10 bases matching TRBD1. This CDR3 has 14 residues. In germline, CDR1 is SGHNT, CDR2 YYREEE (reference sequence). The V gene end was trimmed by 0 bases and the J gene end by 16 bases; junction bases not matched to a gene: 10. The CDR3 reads CASSLAGQGLALFF. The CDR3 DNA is TGTGCCAGCAGCTTGGCGGGACAGGGGCTCGCACTTTTCTTC.

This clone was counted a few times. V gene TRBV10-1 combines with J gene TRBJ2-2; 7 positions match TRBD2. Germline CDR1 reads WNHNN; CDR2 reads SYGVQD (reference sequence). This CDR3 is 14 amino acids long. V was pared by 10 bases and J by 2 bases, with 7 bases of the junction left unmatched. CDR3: CANSGLGNTGELFF. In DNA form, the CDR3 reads TGCGCCAACTCCGGACTAGGAAACACCGGGGAGCTGTTTTTT.